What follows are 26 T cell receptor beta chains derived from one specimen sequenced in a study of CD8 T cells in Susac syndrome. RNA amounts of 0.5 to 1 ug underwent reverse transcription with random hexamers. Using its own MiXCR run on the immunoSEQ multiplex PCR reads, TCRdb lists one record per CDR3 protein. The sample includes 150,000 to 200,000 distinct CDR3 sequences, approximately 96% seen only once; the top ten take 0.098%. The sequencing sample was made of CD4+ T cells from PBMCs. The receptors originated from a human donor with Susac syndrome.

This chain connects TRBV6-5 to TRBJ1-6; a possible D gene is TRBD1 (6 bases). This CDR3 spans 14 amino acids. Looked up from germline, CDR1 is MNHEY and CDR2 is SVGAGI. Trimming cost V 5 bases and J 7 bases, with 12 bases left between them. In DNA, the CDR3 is TGTGCCAGCAGTCGGGGACACATGAATTCACCCCTCCACTTT. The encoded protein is CASSRGHMNSPLHF.

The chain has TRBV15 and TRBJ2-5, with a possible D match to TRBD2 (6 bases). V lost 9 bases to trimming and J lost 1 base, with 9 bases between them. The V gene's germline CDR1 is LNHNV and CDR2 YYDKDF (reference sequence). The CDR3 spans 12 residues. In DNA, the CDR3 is TGTGCCACAGCGCGGGGCCAAGAGACCCAGTACTTC. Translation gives CATARGQETQYF.

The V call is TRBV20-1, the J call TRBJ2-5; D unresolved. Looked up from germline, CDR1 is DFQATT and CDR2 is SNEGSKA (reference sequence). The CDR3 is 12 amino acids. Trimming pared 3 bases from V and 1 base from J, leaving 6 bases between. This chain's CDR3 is CSARSLQETQYF. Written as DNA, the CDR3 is TGCAGTGCTAGGTCCCTCCAAGAGACCCAGTACTTC.

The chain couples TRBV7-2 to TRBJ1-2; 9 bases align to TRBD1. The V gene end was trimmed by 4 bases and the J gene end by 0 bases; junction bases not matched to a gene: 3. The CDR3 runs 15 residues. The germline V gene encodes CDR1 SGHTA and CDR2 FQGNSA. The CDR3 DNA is TGTGCCAGCAGCTGGGGACAGGGCGCTAACTATGGCTACACCTTC. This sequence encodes CASSWGQGANYGYTF.

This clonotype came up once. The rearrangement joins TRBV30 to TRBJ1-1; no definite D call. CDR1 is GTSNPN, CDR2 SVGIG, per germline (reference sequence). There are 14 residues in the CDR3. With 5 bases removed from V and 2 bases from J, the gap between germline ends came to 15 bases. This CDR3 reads CAWANRQANTEAFF. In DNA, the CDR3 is TGTGCCTGGGCGAATAGGCAGGCTAACACTGAAGCTTTCTTT.

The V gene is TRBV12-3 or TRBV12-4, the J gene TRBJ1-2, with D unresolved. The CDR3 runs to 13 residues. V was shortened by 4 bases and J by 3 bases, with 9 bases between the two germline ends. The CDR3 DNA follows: TGTGCCAGCAGTTCGACGGTGGACTATGGCTACACCTTC. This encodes CASSSTVDYGYTF.

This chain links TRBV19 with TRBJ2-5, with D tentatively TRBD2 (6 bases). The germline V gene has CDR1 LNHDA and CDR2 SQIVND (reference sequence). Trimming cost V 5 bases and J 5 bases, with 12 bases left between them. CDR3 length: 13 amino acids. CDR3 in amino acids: CASSRGTRETQYF. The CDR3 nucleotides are TGTGCCAGTAGTCGGGGGACGCGGGAGACCCAGTACTTC.

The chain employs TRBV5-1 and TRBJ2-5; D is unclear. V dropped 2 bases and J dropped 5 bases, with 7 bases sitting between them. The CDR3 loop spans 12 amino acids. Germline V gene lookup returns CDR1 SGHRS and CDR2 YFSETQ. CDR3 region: CASSFSSETQYF. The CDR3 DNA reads TGCGCCAGCAGCTTCTCCAGCGAGACCCAGTACTTC.

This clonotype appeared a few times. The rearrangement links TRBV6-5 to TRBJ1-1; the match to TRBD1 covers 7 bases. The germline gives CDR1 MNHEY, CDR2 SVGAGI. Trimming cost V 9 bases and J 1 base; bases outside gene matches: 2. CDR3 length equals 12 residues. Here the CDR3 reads CASRQGNTEAFF. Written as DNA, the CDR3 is TGTGCCAGTAGACAGGGGAACACTGAAGCTTTCTTT.

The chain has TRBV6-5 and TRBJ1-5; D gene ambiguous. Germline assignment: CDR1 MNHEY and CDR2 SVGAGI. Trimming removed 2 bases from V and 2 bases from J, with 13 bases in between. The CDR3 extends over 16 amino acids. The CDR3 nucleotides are TGTGCCAGCAGTTACGCCGGACCGAACGGCAATCAGCCCCAGCATTTT. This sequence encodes CASSYAGPNGNQPQHF.

The chain's CDR3 is CASSLAGVLNEQFF. The CDR3 nucleotides are TGTGCCAGCAGCTTAGCGGGGGTGCTCAATGAGCAGTTCTTC. The J gene is TRBJ2-1, the V gene TRBV7-3, with 7 nucleotides matching TRBD2. The ends lost 2 bases at V and 6 bases at J; junction bases unmatched: 4. CDR1 SGHTA and CDR2 FQGTGA come from the germline V gene. The CDR3 extends over 14 amino acids.

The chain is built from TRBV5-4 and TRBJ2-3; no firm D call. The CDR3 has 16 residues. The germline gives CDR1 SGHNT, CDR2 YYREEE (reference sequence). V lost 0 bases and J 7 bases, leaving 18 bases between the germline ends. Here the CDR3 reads CASSLAASSPAYTQYF. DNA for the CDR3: TGTGCCAGCAGCTTGGCCGCCTCTTCCCCCGCCTATACGCAGTATTTT.

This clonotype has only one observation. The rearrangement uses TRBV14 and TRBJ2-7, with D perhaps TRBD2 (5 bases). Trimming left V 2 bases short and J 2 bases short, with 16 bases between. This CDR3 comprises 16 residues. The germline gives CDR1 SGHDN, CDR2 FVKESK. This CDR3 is CASSQKALAVTYEQYF. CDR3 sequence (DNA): TGTGCCAGCAGCCAAAAAGCGCTAGCCGTGACCTACGAGCAGTACTTC.

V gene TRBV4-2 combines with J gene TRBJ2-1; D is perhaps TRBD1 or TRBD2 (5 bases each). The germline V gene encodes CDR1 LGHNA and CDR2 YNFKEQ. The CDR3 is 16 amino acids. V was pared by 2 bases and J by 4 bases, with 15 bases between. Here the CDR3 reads CASSQNDMGTYNEQFF. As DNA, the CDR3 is TGTGCCAGCAGCCAAAACGATATGGGGACGTACAATGAGCAGTTCTTC.

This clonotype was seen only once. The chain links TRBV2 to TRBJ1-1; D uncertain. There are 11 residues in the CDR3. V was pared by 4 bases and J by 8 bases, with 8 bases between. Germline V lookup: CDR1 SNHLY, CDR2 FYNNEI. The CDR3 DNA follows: TGTGCCAGCAGTGTTAGCAGCGAAGCTTTCTTT. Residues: CASSVSSEAFF. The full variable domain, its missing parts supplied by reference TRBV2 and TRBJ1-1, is EPEVTQTPSHQVTQMGQEVILRCVPISNHLYFYWYRQILGQKVEFLVSFYNNEISEKSEIFDDQFSVERPDGSNFTLKIRSTKLEDSAMYFCASSVSSEAFFGQGTRLTVV.

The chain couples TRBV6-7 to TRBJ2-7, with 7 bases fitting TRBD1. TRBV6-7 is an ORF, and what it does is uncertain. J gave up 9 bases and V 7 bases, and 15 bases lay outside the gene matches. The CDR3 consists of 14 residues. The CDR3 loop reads CASICRGQEFGQYF. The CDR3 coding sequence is TGTGCCAGCATTTGCCGCGGACAGGAATTTGGGCAGTACTTC.

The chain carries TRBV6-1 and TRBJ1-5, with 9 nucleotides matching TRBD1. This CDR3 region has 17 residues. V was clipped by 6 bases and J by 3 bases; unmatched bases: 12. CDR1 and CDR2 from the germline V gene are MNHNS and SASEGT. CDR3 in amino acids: CASSPQLGQGVNQPQHF. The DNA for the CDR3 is TGTGCCAGCAGCCCCCAGCTGGGACAGGGCGTCAATCAGCCCCAGCATTTT.

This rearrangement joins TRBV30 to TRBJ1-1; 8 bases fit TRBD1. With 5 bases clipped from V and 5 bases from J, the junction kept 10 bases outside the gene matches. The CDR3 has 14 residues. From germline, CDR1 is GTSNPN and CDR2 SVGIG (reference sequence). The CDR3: CAWVTTGGWTEAFF. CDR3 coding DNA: TGTGCCTGGGTCACCACAGGGGGGTGGACTGAAGCTTTCTTT.

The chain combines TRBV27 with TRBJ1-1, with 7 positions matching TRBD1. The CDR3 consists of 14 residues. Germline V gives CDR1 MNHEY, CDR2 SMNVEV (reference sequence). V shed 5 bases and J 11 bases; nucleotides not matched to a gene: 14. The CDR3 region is CASSSHRDSTSAFF. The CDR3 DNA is TGTGCCAGCAGTAGCCACCGGGACAGCACTTCCGCTTTCTTT.

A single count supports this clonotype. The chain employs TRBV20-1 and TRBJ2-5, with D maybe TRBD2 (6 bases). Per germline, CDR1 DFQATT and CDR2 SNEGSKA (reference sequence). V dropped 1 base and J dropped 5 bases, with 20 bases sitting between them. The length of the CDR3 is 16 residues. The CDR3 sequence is CSARAPLGLQRETQYF. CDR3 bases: TGCAGTGCTAGAGCCCCGCTAGGACTACAGAGGGAGACCCAGTACTTC.

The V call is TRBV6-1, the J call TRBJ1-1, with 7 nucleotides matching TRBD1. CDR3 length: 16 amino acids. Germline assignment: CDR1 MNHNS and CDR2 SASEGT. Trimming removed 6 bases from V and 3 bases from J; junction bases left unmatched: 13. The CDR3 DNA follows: TGTGCCAGCAGCCCAGGGGGGTGGCGGGGGTACACTGAAGCTTTCTTT. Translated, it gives CASSPGGWRGYTEAFF.

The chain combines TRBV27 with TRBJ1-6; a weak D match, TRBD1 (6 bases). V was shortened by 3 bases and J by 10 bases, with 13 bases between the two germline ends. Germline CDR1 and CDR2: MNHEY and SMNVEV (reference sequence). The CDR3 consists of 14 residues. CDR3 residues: CASSFRGRVSPLHF. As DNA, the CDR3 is TGTGCCAGCAGTTTCAGGGGCAGGGTATCACCCCTCCACTTT.

The CDR3 bases are TGCAGCGTTGAGGGAGGGGACGGTGACACGCAGTATTTT. Translating gives CSVEGGDGDTQYF. The chain has TRBV29-1 and TRBJ2-3; 7 nucleotides agree with TRBD2. J gave up 9 bases and V 3 bases, and 9 bases lay outside the gene matches. The germline gives CDR1 SQVTM, CDR2 ANQGSEA. CDR3 length: 13 amino acids.

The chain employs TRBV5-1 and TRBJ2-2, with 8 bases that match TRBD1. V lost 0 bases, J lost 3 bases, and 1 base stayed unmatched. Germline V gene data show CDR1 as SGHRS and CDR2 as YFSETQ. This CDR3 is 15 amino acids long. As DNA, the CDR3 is TGCGCCAGCAGCTTGGTGACAGGGGACACCGGGGAGCTGTTTTTT. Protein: CASSLVTGDTGELFF.

CDR3 bases: TGTGCCAGTTCCCCTGGGAGGGCAGCAGTACCCAATCAGCCCCAGCATTTT. It is translated as CASSPGRAAVPNQPQHF. V gene TRBV19 combines with J gene TRBJ1-5; unclear D gene. V was trimmed by 8 bases and J by 3 bases, leaving 23 bases between them. The CDR3 is made up of 17 amino acids. The germline CDR1 and CDR2 sequences are LNHDA and SQIVND (reference sequence).

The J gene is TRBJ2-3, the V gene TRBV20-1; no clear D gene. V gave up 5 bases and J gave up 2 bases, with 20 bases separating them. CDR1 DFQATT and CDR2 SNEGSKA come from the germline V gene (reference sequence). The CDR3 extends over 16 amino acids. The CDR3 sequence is CSAPLILHSTTDTQYF. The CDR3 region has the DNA TGCAGTGCTCCTCTAATACTACATTCGACCACAGATACGCAGTATTTT.